These T cell receptor beta chains were read from a single sample in a study of regulatory T cells in long-lasting Graves disease. TCRdb reanalysed the multiplex PCR reads using MiXCR and keeps one entry per CDR3 protein. There are fewer than 550,000 distinct CDR3 sequences in the sample; 15% to 20% occur only once, and roughly 25% lies in the top ten. This same sample was also taken into another study, of T cells in Graves' hyperthyroidism and ophthalmopathy.

The sequenced sample was peripheral blood mononuclear cells (PBMCs), obtained at new diagnosis, from a patient treated with antithyroid drugs. These receptors were obtained from a woman aged 35-65 years with Graves disease. CDR3s include the opening cysteine and the closing phenylalanine or tryptophan. D genes are given only for firm matches. Expanded clones get a size class; other rows say once, few or many, or leave the size out.

J	size	V	D	CDR3	DNA
TRBJ1-6	many	TRBV11-2	.	CASKPEVDSPLHF	TGTGCCTCTAAGCCTGAGGTGGATTCACCCCTCCACTTT
TRBJ2-7	few	TRBV3-1	.	CASSPFGGNIDLVYF	TGTGCCAGCAGCCCCTTCGGCGGTAACATAGACCTGGTGTACTTC
TRBJ1-1	few	TRBV10-3	TRBD1	CASRDRNMNTEAFF	TGTGCCAGCCGGGACAGGAACATGAACACTGAAGCTTTCTTT
TRBJ1-4	few	TRBV27	.	CASRQGRGAIGEKLFF	TGTGCCAGCAGACAGGGTAGGGGGGCCATTGGTGAAAAACTGTTTTTT
TRBJ1-1	.	TRBV11-1	TRBD1	CASSPRTGGDGTEAFF	TGTGCCAGCAGCCCTCGGACAGGGGGCGATGGCACTGAAGCTTTCTTT
TRBJ2-7	many	TRBV7-9	.	CASTIGTYEQYF	TGTGCCAGCACCATCGGAACCTACGAGCAGTACTTC
TRBJ1-2	.	TRBV24-1	.	CATSDATGGAYGYTF	TGTGCCACCAGTGATGCAACAGGAGGAGCGTATGGCTACACCTTC
TRBJ2-3	few	TRBV4-1	.	CASSQWGRTTDTQYF	TGCGCCAGCAGCCAATGGGGCCGGACTACAGATACGCAGTATTTT
TRBJ1-6	many	TRBV10-3	TRBD1	CAIRGTGEARSPLHF	TGTGCCATCAGAGGGACAGGGGAGGCTCGTTCACCCCTCCACTTT
TRBJ1-4	.	TRBV3-1	.	CASSQDYDSPSTEKLFF	TGTGCCAGCAGCCAAGATTACGATAGTCCTTCGACGGAAAAACTGTTTTTT
TRBJ2-1	few	TRBV6-1	TRBD1	CASSPFRTGGPDEQFF	TGTGCCAGCAGCCCCTTCCGGACAGGGGGCCCGGATGAGCAGTTCTTC
TRBJ2-2	few	TRBV5-1	TRBD1	CASSFGTGIAGELFF	TGCGCCAGCAGCTTTGGGACAGGGATCGCCGGGGAGCTGTTTTTT
TRBJ1-2	many	TRBV19	.	CASSSWNAIEGYTF	TGTGCCAGTAGTTCCTGGAACGCCATTGAGGGCTACACCTTC
TRBJ2-1	many	TRBV2	TRBD1	CASSDDRVRNEQFF	TGTGCCAGCAGTGACGACAGGGTCCGGAATGAGCAGTTCTTC
TRBJ2-3	few	TRBV5-6	.	CASSSTLAEGTDTQYF	TGTGCCAGCAGCTCGACCTTAGCGGAGGGCACAGATACGCAGTATTTT
TRBJ2-1	few	TRBV7-6	TRBD1	CASSPTPRSGGLNEQFF	TGTGCCAGCAGCCCAACACCGCGGTCAGGGGGCCTCAATGAGCAGTTCTTC
TRBJ1-6	few	TRBV6-5	.	CASSSQSVSNSPLHF	TGTGCCAGCAGTTCCCAATCGGTTTCTAATTCACCCCTCCACTTT
TRBJ2-7	.	TRBV27	.	CASSSRQGYEQYF	TGTGCCAGCAGTTCGAGGCAGGGTTACGAGCAGTACTTC
TRBJ1-2	.	TRBV5-1	.	CASSLEGMDYGYTF	TGCGCCAGCAGCTTGGAGGGTATGGACTATGGCTACACCTTC
TRBJ1-5	few	TRBV30	TRBD1	CAWSAPGQLRQPQHF	TGTGCCTGGAGTGCACCGGGACAGTTGCGACAGCCCCAGCATTTT
TRBJ1-5	few	TRBV4-1	TRBD1	CASSQGTGANQPQHF	TGCGCCAGCAGCCAAGGAACAGGGGCGAATCAGCCCCAGCATTTT
TRBJ1-1	many	TRBV10-3	.	CAISDLREAAFF	TGTGCCATCAGTGACCTGAGGGAAGCAGCTTTCTTT
TRBJ2-1	many	TRBV9	.	CASSVSGSKMDEQFF	TGTGCCAGCAGCGTCTCAGGGTCCAAGATGGATGAGCAGTTCTTC
TRBJ2-1	many	TRBV12-3/TRBV12-4	.	CASSLTPSYNEQFF	TGTGCCAGCAGTTTAACCCCCTCCTACAATGAGCAGTTCTTC
TRBJ1-3	many	TRBV28	.	CASREWRSGASGNTIYF	TGTGCCAGCAGGGAGTGGAGGTCCGGGGCATCTGGAAACACCATATATTTT
TRBJ2-5	.	TRBV28	.	CASTILGNIQTQYF	TGTGCCAGCACCATTTTGGGCAATATACAGACCCAGTACTTC
TRBJ2-7	.	TRBV28	.	CASSSPRVLGYEQYF	TGTGCCAGCAGTTCCCCTCGGGTTTTAGGGTACGAGCAGTACTTC
TRBJ2-1	many	TRBV7-8	TRBD2	CASTLGASGGPGEQFF	TGTGCCAGCACCCTAGGGGCTAGCGGGGGGCCTGGTGAGCAGTTCTTC